The 24 T cell receptor beta chains reported below all come from one sample, sequenced in a study of metastatic and nonmetastatic thyroid tumors. TCRdb re-processed the PCR reads through MiXCR. The top ten hold roughly two fifths of the sample, which has around 8,200 clones, around 30% seen once. Nobody among the patients had been given any treatment before thyroid surgery. The sequencing input was tumor tissue. The source is a male donor with papillary thyroid cancer or a benign thyroid nodule (not recorded which). Some clones in this sample may be carry-over from other donors' samples.

This clone was recorded at least ten times. The J gene is TRBJ1-1, the V gene TRBV11-1; 7 nucleotides agree with TRBD1. Germline CDR1 reads SGHAT; CDR2 reads FQDESV (reference sequence). The CDR3 spans 13 residues. The V and J ends lost 8 bases and 5 bases, in that order; junction bases with no gene match: 8. The CDR3 protein is CASSTGKGTEAFF. In DNA, the CDR3 is TGTGCCAGCTCGACAGGGAAGGGTACTGAAGCTTTCTTT.

The V and J genes are TRBV28 and TRBJ1-2, with a tentative D call TRBD1 (6 bases). Trimming left V 5 bases short and J 3 bases short, with 13 bases between. The length of the CDR3 is 14 residues. In germline, CDR1 is MDHEN, CDR2 SYDVKM. The CDR3 region has the DNA TGTGCCAGCAGTCCTCCGGGACACCACTATGGCTACACCTTC. Amino acid sequence: CASSPPGHHYGYTF.

This clone appeared a few times. The chain couples TRBV6-5 to TRBJ1-2; 9 nucleotides match TRBD1. This CDR3 is built from 16 residues. Germline CDR1 reads MNHEY; CDR2 reads SVGAGI. V lost 0 bases and J lost 8; bases outside the gene matches: 10. CDR3 in DNA: TGTGCCAGCAGTTACTCGATAGTTGAACAGGGGGCAGGCTACACCTTC. Encoded protein: CASSYSIVEQGAGYTF.

This clone counts as medium-sized. The chain links TRBV12-3 or TRBV12-4 to TRBJ1-3; no reliable D call. The CDR3 spans 13 residues. V lost 7 bases and J lost 4, with 11 bases in between. This CDR3 reads CASNLYKGNTIYF. CDR3 nucleotides: TGTGCCAGCAACTTATACAAGGGAAACACCATATATTTT.

This clone was counted only a few times. This CDR3 reads CASSMSSQKETQYF. CDR3 nucleotides: TGTGCCAGTAGTATGTCGTCTCAAAAAGAGACCCAGTACTTC. The chain carries TRBV19 and TRBJ2-5; no clear D gene. Germline CDR1 is LNHDA and CDR2 is SQIVND (reference sequence). The CDR3 runs 14 residues. The V end was cut by 3 bases, the J end by 3 bases, with 11 bases between. The full variable domain, its missing parts supplied by reference TRBV19 and TRBJ2-5, is DGGITQSPKYLFRKEGQNVTLSCEQNLNHDAMYWYRQDPGQGLRLIYYSQIVNDFQKGDIAEGYSVSREKKESFPLTVTSAQKNPTAFYLCASSMSSQKETQYFGPGTRLLVL.

The chain couples TRBV9 to TRBJ2-1, with D tentatively TRBD1 or TRBD2 (6 bases each). Deletions cut 7 bases from V and 0 bases from J, with 11 bases between. CDR1 and CDR2 (germline): SGDLS, YYNGEE. The CDR3 has 14 residues. The CDR3 DNA is TGTGCCAGCTCTACGGGGGCCTCCTACAATGAGCAGTTCTTC. This encodes CASSTGASYNEQFF. Full variable domain (missing parts from reference TRBV9 and TRBJ2-1): DSGVTQTPKHLITATGQRVTLRCSPRSGDLSVYWYQQSLDQGLQFLIQYYNGEERAKGNILERFSAQQFPDLHSELNLSSLELGDSALYFCASSTGASYNEQFFGPGTRLTVL.

Sample share makes this clone medium-sized. This sequence joins TRBV19 and TRBJ1-5; no clear D. V gave up 6 bases and J gave up 1 base, with 16 bases separating them. This CDR3 comprises 16 residues. In germline, CDR1 is LNHDA, CDR2 SQIVND (reference sequence). As DNA, the CDR3 is TGTGCCAGTAGGACCCTTGCGGAGGGCAGCAATCAGCCCCAGCATTTT. Protein: CASRTLAEGSNQPQHF.

This clone counts as medium-sized. A read error is likely, as this CDR3 ends without the conserved phenylalanine or tryptophan. The rearrangement joins TRBV27 to TRBJ1-6, with TRBD1 as a possible D gene (6 bases). Germline values: CDR1 MNHEY, CDR2 SMNVEV (reference sequence). The CDR3 runs to 14 residues. Trimming removed 5 bases from V and 7 bases from J, with 12 bases in between. The CDR3 DNA is TGTGCCAGCAGTCTAAGACAGGCAAATTCACCCCTCCACCTT. Its translation: CASSLRQANSPLHL.

This sequence joins TRBV6-4 and TRBJ1-1, with no clear D. From germline, CDR1 is MRHNA and CDR2 SNTAGT. The CDR3 runs to 13 residues. V shed 6 bases and J shed 1 base, with 9 bases lying between them. The CDR3 spells CASSTEWNTEAFF. For the CDR3, the DNA is TGTGCCAGCAGCACGGAGTGGAACACTGAAGCTTTCTTT.

The CDR3 DNA is TGTGCCAGCAGCCGCCTACTAGGTAGGACCGTCAATGAGCAGTTCTTC. This codes for CASSRLLGRTVNEQFF. V usage is TRBV12-3 or TRBV12-4 and J usage is TRBJ2-1, with D perhaps matching TRBD2 (5 bases). Trimming stripped 6 bases from V and 6 bases from J, with 21 bases between. This CDR3 is 16 amino acids long.

The chain is built from TRBV2 and TRBJ1-2; D not certain. The CDR3 contains 13 residues. CDR1 and CDR2 from the germline V gene are SNHLY and FYNNEI. V was trimmed by 5 bases and J by 8 bases, leaving 15 bases between them. The CDR3 spells CASSLLTVGGYTF. DNA for the CDR3: TGTGCCAGCAGTTTACTGACTGTGGGGGGCTACACCTTC.

This clone was recorded a few times. The chain is built from TRBV28 and TRBJ2-1, with TRBD1 identical over 7 bases. Trimming cost V 5 bases and J 16 bases; bases outside gene matches: 11. The CDR3 has 12 amino acids. Germline V gene data show CDR1 as MDHEN and CDR2 as SYDVKM. CDR3 nucleotide sequence: TGTGCCAGCAGTATACTGACAGGGCGAGCCTTCTTC. Translated: CASSILTGRAFF.

This clone was observed a few times. V gene TRBV9 combines with J gene TRBJ2-3; D is ambiguous. This CDR3 comprises 16 residues. Per germline, CDR1 SGDLS and CDR2 YYNGEE. Trimming left V 0 bases short and J 5 bases short, with 16 bases between. The CDR3 loop reads CASSVAVGAGVDTQYF. CDR3 DNA: TGTGCCAGCAGCGTAGCTGTAGGCGCAGGTGTAGATACGCAGTATTTT.

The chain couples TRBV6-6 to TRBJ2-2; D unresolved. This CDR3 comprises 15 residues. The germline V and J ends were trimmed by 0 bases and 0 bases, with 5 bases remaining between them. CDR1 MNHNY and CDR2 SVGAGI come from the germline V gene (reference sequence). This CDR3 is CASSYSNANTGELFF. CDR3 sequence (DNA): TGTGCCAGCAGTTACTCGAACGCGAACACCGGGGAGCTGTTTTTT.

This clone occurred many times. The rearrangement joins TRBV9 to TRBJ1-1; D is ambiguous. V was clipped by 0 bases and J by 0 bases, with 6 bases between them. This CDR3 is 14 amino acids long. Germline CDR1 SGDLS, CDR2 YYNGEE. CDR3 in DNA: TGTGCCAGCAGCGTAGCACAGATGAACACTGAAGCTTTCTTT. It codes for CASSVAQMNTEAFF. The variable domain in full, with the rest retrieved from reference TRBV9 and TRBJ1-1, is DSGVTQTPKHLITATGQRVTLRCSPRSGDLSVYWYQQSLDQGLQFLIQYYNGEERAKGNILERFSAQQFPDLHSELNLSSLELGDSALYFCASSVAQMNTEAFFGQGTRLTVV.

The V call is TRBV19, the J call TRBJ2-3, with TRBD2 matching over 15 bases. CDR1 and CDR2 (germline): LNHDA, SQIVND (reference sequence). Trimming cost V 6 bases and J 4 bases; bases outside gene matches: 2. This CDR3 comprises 15 residues. CDR3 DNA sequence: TGTGCCAGTAGCGGACTAGCGGGAGGGTCAGATACGCAGTATTTT. Encoded protein: CASSGLAGGSDTQYF.

V gene TRBV20-1 combines with J gene TRBJ2-1; the D call may be TRBD1 or TRBD2 (6 bases each). V lost 0 bases, J lost 8 bases, and 17 bases lay in between. Germline values: CDR1 DFQATT, CDR2 SNEGSKA (reference sequence). The CDR3 spans 15 residues. As DNA, the CDR3 is TGCAGTGCTAGAGATCGGGACGGGGGCCTGGATGAGCAGTTCTTC. The encoded protein is CSARDRDGGLDEQFF.

This clone came up once. The chain uses TRBV4-1 and TRBJ2-7, with 9 bases that match TRBD1. Trimming at V came to 4 bases and at J to 7 bases, leaving 8 bases not matched to a gene. Germline V gene sequence: CDR1 MGHRA, CDR2 YSYEKL. This CDR3 is built from 14 residues. The CDR3 protein is CASSRDRASKEQYF. The DNA of the CDR3 is TGCGCCAGCAGCCGGGACAGGGCCTCAAAGGAGCAGTACTTC.

This clone came up many times. V and J are TRBV4-2 and TRBJ2-5, with 10 bases that match TRBD2. There are 17 residues in the CDR3. Germline V gives CDR1 LGHNA, CDR2 YNFKEQ. With 3 bases clipped from V and 4 bases from J, the junction kept 11 bases outside the gene matches. The CDR3: CASSQVTSGIDAETQYF. CDR3 bases: TGTGCCAGCAGCCAGGTCACTAGCGGGATAGATGCAGAGACCCAGTACTTC.

V usage is TRBV5-1 and J usage is TRBJ1-6; 7 bases fit TRBD1. Germline V lookup: CDR1 SGHRS, CDR2 YFSETQ. V shed 2 bases and J 8 bases; nucleotides not matched to a gene: 4. This CDR3 spans 14 amino acids. CDR3 region: CASSLGGRDSPLHF. The CDR3 bases are TGCGCCAGCAGCTTAGGGGGCCGGGATTCACCCCTCCACTTT.

This rearrangement joins TRBV20-1 to TRBJ2-5; D is possibly TRBD2 (6 bases). Trimming pared 1 base from V and 7 bases from J, leaving 16 bases between. This CDR3 has 14 residues. The V gene's germline CDR1 is DFQATT and CDR2 SNEGSKA (reference sequence). CDR3 coding DNA: TGCAGTGCTAGAGGTGGGGACTCTTTTCCGACCCAGTACTTC. This encodes CSARGGDSFPTQYF.

The gene calls are TRBV20-1 and TRBJ2-1; TRBD2 matches 7 bases. The germline CDR1 and CDR2 sequences are DFQATT and SNEGSKA (reference sequence). V trimming: 3 bases; J trimming: 15 bases; junction bases outside the gene matches: 11. This CDR3 comprises 12 residues. The CDR3 DNA reads TGCAGTGCTAGCAGCGGGGAAACTAGTTTGTTCTTC. It specifies CSASSGETSLFF.

The table lists this clone with many counts. Other nucleotide sequences in the sample specify the same CDR3. The J gene is TRBJ1-1, the V gene TRBV7-9; D gene unclear. Germline V lookup: CDR1 SEHNR, CDR2 FQNEAQ (reference sequence). Trimming stripped 1 base from V and 2 bases from J, with 8 bases between. CDR3 length: 14 residues. CDR3 residues: CASSLGPPNTEAFF. The CDR3 DNA reads as TGTGCCAGCAGCTTAGGACCCCCCAACACTGAAGCTTTCTTT.

This clone was found once. The chain is built from TRBV11-2 and TRBJ2-2, with 7 positions matching TRBD1. V lost 3 bases, J lost 4 bases, and 5 bases stayed unmatched. The CDR3 contains 15 residues. CDR1 is SGHAT and CDR2 is FQNNGV in the germline V gene. The CDR3 region has the DNA TGTGCCAGCAGCTTCATGAGGGGGCGCACCGGGGAGCTGTTTTTT. Its protein is CASSFMRGRTGELFF. The full variable domain, with the rest looked up from reference TRBV11-2 and TRBJ2-2, is EAGVAQSPRYKIIEKRQSVAFWCNPISGHATLYWYQQILGQGPKLLIQFQNNGVVDDSQLPKDRFSAERLKGVDSTLKIQPAKLEDSAVYLCASSFMRGRTGELFFGEGSRLTVL.